One sample yielded the 26 T cell receptor beta chains listed below, sequenced in a study of T cell responses to AZD1222 COVID-19 vaccine (dated by TCRdb to the early 2020s). To prepare the library, the immunoSEQ multiplex PCR assay was applied. In its TCRdb copy, this immuneACCESS table keeps in-frame sequences only and misses some clones. Where compared with another copy, unresolved V genes explain less than half of these, and the others have no known cause. Here the sample has some 150,000 clones; roughly 89% occur a single time. The ten most abundant clones make up roughly 4.7% of the sample. Sample time point, as interpreted from the label and publication: baseline before first vaccination. Specimen: peripheral blood, collected on day 0 of AZD1222 vaccination. Receptor source: an adult in good health.

V and J are TRBV5-1 and TRBJ2-7, with 7 bases matching TRBD1. After removal of 2 bases from V and 3 bases from J, the junction contained 8 bases not matched to a gene. The CDR3 extends over 15 amino acids. The germline V gene encodes CDR1 SGHRS and CDR2 YFSETQ. The CDR3, as DNA: TGCGCCAGCAGCTTCTCCGGGACAGTGATCTACGAGCAGTACTTC. Its translation: CASSFSGTVIYEQYF.

The CDR3, as DNA: TGTGCCAGCAGCCCCGGACTAGCGGGGGCCGGCACCGGGGAGCTGTTTTTT. It yields the protein CASSPGLAGAGTGELFF. V usage is TRBV2 and J usage is TRBJ2-2; 13 bases fit TRBD2. The CDR3 has 17 amino acids. Trimming at V came to 6 bases and at J to 4 bases, leaving 8 bases not matched to a gene. The V gene's germline CDR1 is SNHLY and CDR2 FYNNEI.

The V and J genes are TRBV6-5 and TRBJ1-1, with D perhaps TRBD1 (6 bases). The CDR3 spans 15 residues. Trimming left V 8 bases short and J 2 bases short, with 18 bases between. CDR1 MNHEY and CDR2 SVGAGI come from the germline V gene. The CDR3 nucleotides read TGTGCCAGCCTCGGCCCGGGACAACTAAACACTGAAGCTTTCTTT. This sequence encodes CASLGPGQLNTEAFF.

The chain combines TRBV6-2 or TRBV6-3 with TRBJ2-3, with D possibly TRBD2 on 6 matching bases. CDR1 and CDR2 (germline): MNHEY, SVGEGT. CDR3 length: 16 amino acids. V gave up 2 bases and J gave up 2 bases, with 14 bases separating them. The CDR3 sequence: CASSYGRERVTDTQYF. The CDR3 DNA reads TGTGCCAGCAGTTACGGGCGGGAACGGGTCACAGATACGCAGTATTTT.

The chain employs TRBV13 and TRBJ2-3; D uncertain. The ends were cut back, 1 base at V and 3 bases at J, with 2 bases in the middle. The CDR3 runs to 12 residues. Per germline, CDR1 PRHDT and CDR2 FYEKMQ (reference sequence). The CDR3 bases are TGTGCCAGCAGCTTAGTAACAGATACGCAGTATTTT. Translating it yields CASSLVTDTQYF. The variable domain in full, completed from reference TRBV13 and TRBJ2-3, reads AAGVIQSPRHLIKEKRETATLKCYPIPRHDTVYWYQQGPGQDPQFLISFYEKMQSDKGSIPDRFSAQQFSDYHSELNMSSLELGDSALYFCASSLVTDTQYFGPGTRLTVL.

The chain has TRBV28 and TRBJ2-3, with 14 bases aligning to TRBD2. Germline CDR1 is MDHEN and CDR2 is SYDVKM. The V gene end was trimmed by 3 bases and the J gene end by 3 bases; junction bases not matched to a gene: 8. This CDR3 is 18 amino acids long. The CDR3, as DNA: TGTGCCAGCAGTTTGGGACTAGCGGGAGCGGTCCCTACAGATACGCAGTATTTT. Amino acids: CASSLGLAGAVPTDTQYF.

The genes are TRBV5-1 and TRBJ1-2; D uncertain. The CDR3 has 12 amino acids. CDR1 and CDR2 (germline): SGHRS, YFSETQ. V was clipped by 0 bases and J by 7 bases, with 7 bases between them. The DNA of the CDR3 is TGCGCCAGCAGCTTGGAGTCGGGTGGCTACACCTTC. This gives the protein CASSLESGGYTF.

The chain carries TRBV29-1 and TRBJ2-2; 10 nucleotides align to TRBD2. The germline CDR1 and CDR2 sequences are SQVTM and ANQGSEA. J lost 1 base, V lost 7 bases, and 3 bases had no gene match. The CDR3 contains 14 residues. The CDR3 bases are TGCAGCGCTGGACTAGCGGTGAACACCGGGGAGCTGTTTTTT. This codes for CSAGLAVNTGELFF.

This clone showed up just once. This chain joins TRBV13 and TRBJ1-1; 10 bases are shared with TRBD1. J lost 4 bases, V lost 1 base, and 6 bases had no gene match. Germline V gene data show CDR1 as PRHDT and CDR2 as FYEKMQ (reference sequence). The CDR3 is 16 amino acids. CDR3 sequence reads: CASSLEGQGRFTEAFF. The CDR3 nucleotides read TGTGCCAGCAGCTTAGAGGGACAGGGGAGGTTCACTGAAGCTTTCTTT.

V gene TRBV7-9 combines with J gene TRBJ2-1; D remains unclear. The CDR3 contains 13 residues. The ends were cut back, 5 bases at V and 5 bases at J, with 10 bases in the middle. Germline CDR1 SEHNR, CDR2 FQNEAQ (reference sequence). CDR3 sequence reads: CASSLNPNNEQFF. CDR3 DNA sequence: TGTGCCAGCAGCCTAAACCCCAACAATGAGCAGTTCTTC.

This chain links TRBV27 with TRBJ1-2; D might be TRBD1 (6 bases). This CDR3 has 14 residues. V gave up 4 bases and J gave up 7 bases, with 16 bases separating them. Germline V gives CDR1 MNHEY, CDR2 SMNVEV (reference sequence). The CDR3 reads CASSSSGAWSGYTF. DNA of the CDR3: TGTGCCAGCAGTTCCTCAGGGGCCTGGAGTGGCTACACCTTC.

This clone was seen a few times. The chain combines TRBV6-5 with TRBJ1-5, with D maybe TRBD1 (6 bases). V was clipped by 7 bases and J by 4 bases, with 14 bases between them. The germline V gene has CDR1 MNHEY and CDR2 SVGAGI. The CDR3 spans 14 residues. The CDR3, as DNA: TGTGCCAGCAAGCAACAGGGAGGGAATCAGCCCCAGCATTTT. Residues: CASKQQGGNQPQHF.

The chain employs TRBV19 and TRBJ1-1; D is unresolved. Germline CDR1 reads LNHDA; CDR2 reads SQIVND (reference sequence). CDR3 length: 15 residues. Trimming left V 0 bases short and J 1 base short, with 9 bases between. DNA for the CDR3: TGTGCCAGTAGTATAGAGGGCCGGAGGAACACTGAAGCTTTCTTT. This codes for CASSIEGRRNTEAFF.

The chain couples TRBV15 to TRBJ1-2; no clear D. This CDR3 is built from 15 residues. Trimming left V 0 bases short and J 6 bases short, with 14 bases between. From germline, CDR1 is LNHNV and CDR2 YYDKDF (reference sequence). The CDR3 coding sequence is TGTGCCACCAGCAGAGAGGTCCTCTCAGTCGATGGCTACACCTTC. The encoded protein is CATSREVLSVDGYTF.

This clone was detected only once. This sequence joins TRBV5-6 and TRBJ1-1; 7 positions match TRBD1. This CDR3 is 15 amino acids long. V gave up 0 bases and J gave up 4 bases; unmatched junction bases: 6. The germline V gene encodes CDR1 SGHDT and CDR2 YYEEEE. CDR3 in DNA: TGTGCCAGCAGCTTGGTACGACAGGGTGGCACTGAAGCTTTCTTT. It specifies CASSLVRQGGTEAFF.

This clone was counted a few times. The chain links TRBV5-4 to TRBJ1-1; D possibly corresponds to TRBD1 (5 bases). V gave up 2 bases and J gave up 3 bases, with 8 bases separating them. The CDR3 contains 13 residues. The germline gives CDR1 SGHNT, CDR2 YYREEE (reference sequence). Here the CDR3 DNA reads TGTGCCAGCAGCTTTGGGACGCACACTGAAGCTTTCTTT. This gives the protein CASSFGTHTEAFF.

The V gene is TRBV30, the J gene TRBJ1-1, with D perhaps matching TRBD1 (6 bases). Trimming cost V 0 bases and J 4 bases, with 12 bases left between them. CDR1 and CDR2 (germline): GTSNPN, SVGIG (reference sequence). The CDR3 is 14 residues long. CDR3 sequence (DNA): TGTGCCTGGAGTGTACAGGGAAGGGCCACTGAAGCTTTCTTT. Its translation is CAWSVQGRATEAFF.

This rearrangement joins TRBV27 to TRBJ1-1; D call uncertain. Germline-derived CDR1 and CDR2 are MNHEY and SMNVEV (reference sequence). The CDR3 contains 14 residues. The germline V and J ends were trimmed by 9 bases and 5 bases, with 19 bases remaining between them. The CDR3 DNA sequence: TGTGCCAGTAACCAATTGGGAGGGCGGACTGAAGCTTTCTTT. This gives the protein CASNQLGGRTEAFF.

V gene TRBV28 combines with J gene TRBJ2-7; 9 positions agree with TRBD2. With V trimmed by 8 bases and J by 2 bases, 7 bases remained unmatched. The germline CDR1 and CDR2 sequences are MDHEN and SYDVKM. The CDR3 extends over 14 amino acids. CDR3 residues: CASRIAGEAYEQYF. The CDR3 DNA sequence: TGTGCCAGCCGGATAGCGGGAGAGGCCTACGAGCAGTACTTC.

The chain combines TRBV2 with TRBJ2-1, with no clear D. This CDR3 is built from 15 residues. In germline, CDR1 is SNHLY, CDR2 FYNNEI. V gave up 6 bases and J gave up 1 base, with 13 bases separating them. In DNA form, the CDR3 reads TGTGCCAGCAGGGGCCTGAAGGGATCCTACAATGAGCAGTTCTTC. This sequence encodes CASRGLKGSYNEQFF.

This chain links TRBV30 with TRBJ2-3; 12 bases agree with TRBD2. The V gene's germline CDR1 is GTSNPN and CDR2 SVGIG (reference sequence). The CDR3 is made up of 15 amino acids. V trimming: 2 bases; J trimming: 4 bases; junction bases outside the gene matches: 4. This chain's CDR3 is CAWSSGTSGSDTQYF. DNA for the CDR3: TGTGCCTGGAGTTCGGGGACTAGCGGGTCAGATACGCAGTATTTT.

The chain joins TRBV9 to TRBJ1-3; D remains ambiguous. The CDR3 is 15 amino acids. The V gene lost 4 bases and the J gene lost 1 base, with 12 bases spanning the gap. Germline CDR1 and CDR2: SGDLS and YYNGEE. CDR3 DNA sequence: TGTGCCAGCAGCTCGAATCTGGGGTCTGGAAACACCATATATTTT. This translates into CASSSNLGSGNTIYF.

The chain couples TRBV19 to TRBJ2-7, with TRBD2 identical over 7 bases. Germline lookup yields CDR1 LNHDA and CDR2 SQIVND (reference sequence). The CDR3 has 15 residues. The V and J ends lost 6 bases and 0 bases, in that order; junction bases with no gene match: 8. The CDR3 protein is CASRGWSGVSYEQYF. The CDR3 bases are TGTGCCAGTAGAGGATGGAGCGGGGTCTCCTACGAGCAGTACTTC.

The chain recombines TRBV2 with TRBJ1-5, with a possible D match to TRBD1 (6 bases). The CDR3 extends over 14 amino acids. Germline lookup yields CDR1 SNHLY and CDR2 FYNNEI. V shed 4 bases and J shed 5 bases, with 12 bases lying between them. The CDR3 DNA sequence: TGTGCCAGCAGTGCGGGGGCGGGATATCAGCCCCAGCATTTT. Amino acids: CASSAGAGYQPQHF.

This chain joins TRBV7-9 and TRBJ1-3, with D unclear. This CDR3 is 16 amino acids long. The germline V and J ends were trimmed by 6 bases and 0 bases, with 15 bases remaining between them. From germline, CDR1 is SEHNR and CDR2 FQNEAQ (reference sequence). CDR3 nucleotides: TGTGCCAGCAGACACGACGGGTCGAGCTCTGGAAACACCATATATTTT. The encoded protein is CASRHDGSSSGNTIYF.

The chain couples TRBV27 to TRBJ2-7; weak D call: TRBD1 (5 bases). Germline CDR1 and CDR2: MNHEY and SMNVEV (reference sequence). CDR3 length: 14 residues. V lost 6 bases and J 2 bases, leaving 14 bases between the germline ends. CDR3 DNA: TGTGCCAGCAGCCTAAGGGGAAGGACCTACGAGCAGTACTTC. It translates to CASSLRGRTYEQYF.